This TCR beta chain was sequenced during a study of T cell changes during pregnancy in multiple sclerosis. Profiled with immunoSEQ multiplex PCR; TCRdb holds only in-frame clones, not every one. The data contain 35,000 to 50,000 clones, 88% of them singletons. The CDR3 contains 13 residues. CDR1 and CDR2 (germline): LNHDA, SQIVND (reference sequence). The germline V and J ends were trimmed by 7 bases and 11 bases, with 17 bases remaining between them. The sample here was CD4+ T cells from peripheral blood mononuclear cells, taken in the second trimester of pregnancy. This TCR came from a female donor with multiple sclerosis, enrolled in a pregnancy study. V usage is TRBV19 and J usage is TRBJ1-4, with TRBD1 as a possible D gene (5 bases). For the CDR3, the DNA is TGTGCCAGTACAGGCGGGGCAGGAGAGAAACTGTTTTTT. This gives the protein CASTGGAGEKLFF. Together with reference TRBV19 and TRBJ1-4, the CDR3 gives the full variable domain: DGGITQSPKYLFRKEGQNVTLSCEQNLNHDAMYWYRQDPGQGLRLIYYSQIVNDFQKGDIAEGYSVSREKKESFPLTVTSAQKNPTAFYLCASTGGAGEKLFFGSGTQLSVL.